Below are 14 T cell receptor beta chains sequenced from a single sample in a study of breast tumors, draining lymph nodes, adjacent tissues. TCRdb analysed the multiplex PCR reads with MiXCR anew, one entry per CDR3 protein. In the table there are tens of thousands of distinct CDR3 sequences, approximately 22% of which are singletons. Specimen: breast tumor tissue. The origin of the receptors is a female donor with breast cancer. Some clones in this sample may be carry-over from other donors' samples.

At least ten counts were recorded for this clonotype. The chain joins TRBV5-1 to TRBJ1-2; no definite D call. This CDR3 has 13 amino acids. The V and J ends lost 2 bases and 2 bases respectively, with 7 bases between them. Germline V gene data show CDR1 as SGHRS and CDR2 as YFSETQ. In nucleotides, the CDR3 is TGCGCCAGCAGCTTCGGAGGGAACTATGGCTACACCTTC. Protein sequence: CASSFGGNYGYTF.

This clonotype has ten or more counts. The V and J genes are TRBV9 and TRBJ2-3; D is undetermined. This CDR3 is built from 13 residues. Trimming removed 3 bases from V and 3 bases from J, with 8 bases in between. CDR1 SGDLS and CDR2 YYNGEE come from the germline V gene. This CDR3 is CASSALSTDTQYF. The CDR3, as DNA: TGTGCCAGCAGCGCCCTTAGTACAGATACGCAGTATTTT.

This clonotype was recorded many times. At one end the junction does not follow the germline gene, possibly because of a read error. This rearrangement joins TRBV6-1 to TRBJ1-2; TRBD1 agrees at 8 bases. The CDR3 is made up of 12 amino acids. Germline V gene lookup returns CDR1 MNHNS and CDR2 SASEGT. The DNA of the CDR3 is TGTGCCAGCAGTGTGACAGGGGAGGGTCGGGTCTTC. Translating it yields CASSVTGEGRVF.

Points on this clonotype: One end of the junction is discordant with germline, which a read error may explain. The V gene is TRBV2, the J gene TRBJ2-1, with D uncertain. This CDR3 is built from 14 residues. Germline CDR1 and CDR2: SNHLY and FYNNEI. The CDR3 DNA sequence: TGTGCCAGCAGTCGGACGGAAGCAGAGAATGGGCAGTTCTTC. Its protein product is CASSRTEAENGQFF.

The rearrangement joins TRBV9 to TRBJ2-5; 11 bases fit TRBD2. Germline CDR1 and CDR2: SGDLS and YYNGEE. The CDR3 runs to 16 residues. Germline trimming cut 1 base from V and 4 bases from J; bases unmatched to any gene: 6. CDR3 protein: CASSVISGGARETQYF. The CDR3 DNA sequence: TGTGCCAGCAGCGTAATTAGCGGGGGGGCCCGAGAGACCCAGTACTTC.

In regard to this clonotype: A read error is possible here, since a much larger clone lies one base away. This likely comes from a read error, as the CDR3 has no conserved phenylalanine or tryptophan at its end. This rearrangement joins TRBV5-1 to TRBJ2-3; D gene ambiguous. V was pared by 4 bases and J by 6 bases, with 12 bases between. The CDR3 covers 13 residues. Germline CDR1 and CDR2: SGHRS and YFSETQ. CDR3 in amino acids: CASSPGRFDTQYL. The CDR3, as DNA: TGCGCCAGCAGCCCAGGCCGGTTCGATACGCAGTATCTT.

On this clonotype: This clone may be a read error of a much larger clone one base away. Likely a read error: the CDR3 ends without its conserved phenylalanine or tryptophan. V is TRBV3-1 and J is TRBJ2-1; TRBD2 agrees at 9 bases. The junction had 7 bases not matched to a gene; V was cut back by 5 bases and J by 2 bases. CDR3 size: 16 residues. From germline, CDR1 is LGHDT and CDR2 YNNKEL (reference sequence). CDR3 nucleotides: TGTGCCAGCAGCTCTAGCGGGAACTTGCCCTACAATGAGCAGTTCCTC. This gives the protein CASSSSGNLPYNEQFL.

This clonotype showed up many times. J is TRBJ1-5 and V is TRBV7-8; tentative D call: TRBD1 (6 bases). Germline CDR1 is SGHVS and CDR2 is FQNEAQ. There are 15 residues in the CDR3. Trimming shortened V by 5 bases and J by 3 bases, and 14 bases separated the two germline ends. The CDR3 is CASSATTGTNQPQHF. The CDR3 DNA reads TGTGCCAGCAGCGCTACCACAGGGACCAATCAGCCCCAGCATTTT. The full variable domain, its missing parts supplied by reference TRBV7-8 and TRBJ1-5, is GAGVSQSPRYKVAKRGQDVALRCDPISGHVSLFWYQQALGQGPEFLTYFQNEAQLDKSGLPSDRFFAERPEGSVSTLKIQRTQQEDSAVYLCASSATTGTNQPQHFGDGTRLSIL.

The sample holds many counts of this clonotype. The V call is TRBV9, the J call TRBJ2-7; D perhaps matches TRBD1 (6 bases). V lost 4 bases and J lost 3, with 14 bases in between. Per germline, CDR1 SGDLS and CDR2 YYNGEE. The CDR3 totals 14 residues. The CDR3 nucleotides are TGTGCCAGCAGCCCCCGCGGACAGAGCTACGAGCAGTACTTC. Its translation: CASSPRGQSYEQYF.

Ten or more counts support this clonotype. The rearrangement joins TRBV20-1 to TRBJ2-2, with 7 bases lining up with TRBD2. This CDR3 contains 14 residues. The trim removed 1 base at V and 1 base at J, leaving 0 bases unmatched. Germline loops: CDR1 DFQATT, CDR2 SNEGSKA (reference sequence). DNA for the CDR3: TGCAGTGCTAGAGCGGGAGGGAACACCGGGGAGCTGTTTTTT. Translating it yields CSARAGGNTGELFF.

This clonotype was picked up a small number of times. This chain links TRBV4-1 with TRBJ2-5; 8 nucleotides line up with TRBD2. Germline CDR1 reads MGHRA; CDR2 reads YSYEKL. The CDR3 has 16 amino acids. With V trimmed by 1 base and J by 4 bases, 8 bases remained unmatched. The CDR3 DNA reads as TGCGCCAGCAGCCAAGGGAGCGGGAGTGTGGCAGAGACCCAGTACTTC. Residues: CASSQGSGSVAETQYF.

This clonotype was counted ten times or more. The gene calls are TRBV7-6 and TRBJ2-7; D is uncertain. This CDR3 is built from 14 residues. Germline V gene data show CDR1 as SGHVS and CDR2 as FNYEAQ. The ends were cut back, 3 bases at V and 0 bases at J, with 9 bases in the middle. This chain's CDR3 is CASSFAESSYEQYF. In nucleotides, the CDR3 is TGTGCCAGCAGCTTTGCGGAGAGCTCCTACGAGCAGTACTTC.

The chain joins TRBV10-3 to TRBJ1-1, with a tentative D call TRBD1 (6 bases). This CDR3 is 15 amino acids long. V was shortened by 0 bases and J by 3 bases, with 11 bases between the two germline ends. In germline, CDR1 is ENHRY, CDR2 SYGVKD. Written as DNA, the CDR3 is TGTGCCATCAGTGAGTCGGGCAGGGGCTACACTGAAGCTTTCTTT. This gives the protein CAISESGRGYTEAFF.

This clonotype appeared many times. The chain couples TRBV6-6 to TRBJ1-5; D not certain. Germline V gene lookup returns CDR1 MNHNY and CDR2 SVGAGI (reference sequence). Trimming took 4 bases from V and 0 from J, leaving 16 bases between them. The CDR3 loop spans 17 amino acids. The CDR3 nucleotides are TGTGCCAGCAGTTTGGGTCGGATTTCTTATAGCAATCAGCCCCAGCATTTT. Protein: CASSLGRISYSNQPQHF.